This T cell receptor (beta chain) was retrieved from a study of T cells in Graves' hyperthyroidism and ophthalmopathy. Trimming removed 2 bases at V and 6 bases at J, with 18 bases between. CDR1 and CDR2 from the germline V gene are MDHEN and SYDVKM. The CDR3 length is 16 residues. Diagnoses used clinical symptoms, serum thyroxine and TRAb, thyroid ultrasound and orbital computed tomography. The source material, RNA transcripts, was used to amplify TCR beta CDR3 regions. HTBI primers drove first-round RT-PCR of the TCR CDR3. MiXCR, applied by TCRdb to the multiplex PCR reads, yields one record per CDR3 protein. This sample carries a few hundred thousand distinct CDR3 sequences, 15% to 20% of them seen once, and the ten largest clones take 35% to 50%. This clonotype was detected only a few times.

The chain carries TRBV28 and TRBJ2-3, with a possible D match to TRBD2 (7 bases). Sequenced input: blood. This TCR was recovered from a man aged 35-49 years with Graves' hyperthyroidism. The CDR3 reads CASSLEQAGAGDTQYF. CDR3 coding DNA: TGTGCCAGCAGTTTAGAACAGGCGGGGGCTGGGGATACGCAGTATTTT.